One and the same sample provided the 3 T cell receptor beta chains below, sequenced in a study of blood T cell repertoires in COVID-19. The protocol was immunoSEQ multiplex PCR, while the TCRdb copy is restricted to in-frame clones and leaves out a portion. The repertoire consists of 190,000 or so clones, with around nine tenths occurring once and the leading ten covering roughly 0.85%. Sequencing was performed on peripheral blood. Every receptor here comes from a woman aged 18-29 years who had recovered from COVID-19.

J is TRBJ2-1 and V is TRBV4-3, with 9 bases matching TRBD2. CDR1 and CDR2 (germline): LGHNA, YSLEER. The CDR3 consists of 19 residues. The trim removed 4 bases at V and 0 bases at J, leaving 13 bases unmatched. The CDR3 region has the DNA TGCGCCAGCAGCCCCCGGATAGCGGGAGACGAGGGCTCCTACAATGAGCAGTTCTTC. Its protein product is CASSPRIAGDEGSYNEQFF.

The chain couples TRBV18 to TRBJ2-7; D is undetermined. The V and J ends lost 3 bases and 0 bases respectively, with 9 bases between them. The CDR3 length is 14 residues. Germline CDR1 KGHSH, CDR2 LQKENI. The CDR3 DNA sequence: TGTGCCAGCTCACCGAACAGAAACTCCTACGAGCAGTACTTC. This encodes CASSPNRNSYEQYF.

The rearrangement uses TRBV25-1 and TRBJ2-7; the D is unclear. Trimming left V 6 bases short and J 3 bases short, with 18 bases between. The CDR3 is 15 residues long. Germline V gives CDR1 MGHDK, CDR2 SYGVNS. CDR3 protein: CASSLLYSLIYEQYV. The CDR3 DNA follows: TGTGCCAGCAGCCTCTTATATTCGTTAATCTACGAGCAGTACGTC.